The rows below give T cell receptor beta chains drawn from one sample of a study of CD8 T cells in Susac syndrome. TCRdb re-derived calls from the immunoSEQ multiplex PCR reads in MiXCR, one entry per CDR3 protein. The table lists about 150,000 distinct CDR3 sequences, approximately 95% of them singletons, with about 0.16% in the top ten. The sequenced sample consisted of CD4+ T cells from PBMCs. The receptor source for this set is a human donor with Susac syndrome. Each CDR3 is given with its conserved first and last residue. A D gene is named only where the DNA matches it firmly. Clone size is given for some rows only: seen once, a few or many times, or a class if the clone is expanded.

cdr3_length,d_call,j_call,v_call,clone_size,cdr3_aa,cdr3_nt
14,NA,TRBJ1-1,TRBV7-9,few,CASSLAREDTEAFF,TGTGCCAGCAGCTTAGCCAGGGAGGACACTGAAGCTTTCTTT
14,TRBD1,TRBJ1-2,TRBV5-1,NA,CASSLGTGHGNYTF,TGCGCCAGCAGCTTGGGGACAGGCCACGGAAACTACACCTTC
15,NA,TRBJ1-2,TRBV4-3,NA,CASSQGISGGYGYTF,TGCGCCAGCAGCCAAGGGATATCTGGGGGCTATGGCTACACCTTC
13,NA,TRBJ2-5,TRBV19,NA,CASSFRYEETQYF,TGTGCCAGTAGTTTTAGGTACGAAGAGACCCAGTACTTC
21,TRBD2,TRBJ2-5,TRBV7-3,NA,CASSLTEASGGLALREETQYF,TGTGCCAGCAGCTTAACAGAGGCTAGCGGGGGGCTCGCCCTAAGAGAAGAGACCCAGTACTTC
14,NA,TRBJ2-7,TRBV7-9,NA,CASSAYNRDYEQYF,TGTGCCAGCAGCGCCTATAACCGCGACTACGAGCAGTACTTC
10,NA,TRBJ1-1,TRBV20-1,NA,CSATGTEAFF,TGCAGTGCTACCGGCACTGAAGCTTTCTTT
12,NA,TRBJ1-3,TRBV20-1,NA,CSARWGGDTIYF,TGCAGTGCCAGGTGGGGGGGCGACACCATATATTTT
12,NA,TRBJ1-2,TRBV4-1,NA,CASSPPGGGYTF,TGCGCCAGCAGCCCCCCCGGGGGAGGCTACACCTTC
16,TRBD2,TRBJ2-3,TRBV5-1,NA,CASSPLAGVGTDTQYF,TGCGCCAGCAGCCCCTTAGCGGGGGTCGGCACAGATACGCAGTATTTT
12,NA,TRBJ1-5,TRBV12-3/TRBV12-4,NA,CASSTGIQPQHF,TGTGCCAGCAGCACAGGGATTCAGCCCCAGCATTTT
10,NA,TRBJ2-7,TRBV20-1,NA,CSAGRAPSYF,TGCAGTGCTGGCAGGGCCCCTTCGTACTTC
15,NA,TRBJ1-2,TRBV7-3,NA,CASSPWAGADYGYTF,TGTGCCAGCAGCCCTTGGGCGGGGGCGGACTATGGCTACACCTTC
15,TRBD1,TRBJ1-2,TRBV5-4,once,CASSSTGDLNYGYTF,TGTGCCAGCAGCTCCACAGGGGACTTGAACTATGGCTACACCTTC
12,NA,TRBJ1-2,TRBV20-1,NA,CSAADGNYGYTF,TGCAGTGCAGCGGACGGAAACTATGGCTACACCTTC
14,NA,TRBJ2-1,TRBV5-1,NA,CASSLSLESAEQFF,TGCGCCAGCAGCTTGTCCCTGGAGTCCGCTGAGCAGTTCTTC
13,TRBD1,TRBJ1-1,TRBV3-1,NA,CASSRGQATEAFF,TGTGCCAGCAGCCGCGGACAGGCGACTGAAGCTTTCTTT
14,NA,TRBJ2-7,TRBV29-1,once,CSAQRGPGSYEQYF,TGCAGCGCCCAAAGGGGTCCGGGGAGCTACGAGCAGTACTTC
14,NA,TRBJ1-2,TRBV2,NA,CASSEMGVGQDRTF,TGTGCCAGCAGTGAAATGGGGGTCGGCCAGGATCGTACCTTC